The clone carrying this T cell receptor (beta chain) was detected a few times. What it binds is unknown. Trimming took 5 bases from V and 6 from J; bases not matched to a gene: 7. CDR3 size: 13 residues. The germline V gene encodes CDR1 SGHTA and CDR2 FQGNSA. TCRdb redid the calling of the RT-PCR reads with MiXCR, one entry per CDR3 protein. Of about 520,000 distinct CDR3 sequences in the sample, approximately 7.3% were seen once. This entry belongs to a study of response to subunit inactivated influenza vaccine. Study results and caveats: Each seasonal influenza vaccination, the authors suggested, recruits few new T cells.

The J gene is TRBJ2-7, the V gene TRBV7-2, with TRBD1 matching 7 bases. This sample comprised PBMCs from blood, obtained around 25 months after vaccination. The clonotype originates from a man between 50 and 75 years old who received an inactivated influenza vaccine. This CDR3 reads CASSPRAGGEQYF. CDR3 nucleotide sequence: TGTGCCAGCAGCCCAAGGGCAGGGGGCGAGCAGTACTTC.